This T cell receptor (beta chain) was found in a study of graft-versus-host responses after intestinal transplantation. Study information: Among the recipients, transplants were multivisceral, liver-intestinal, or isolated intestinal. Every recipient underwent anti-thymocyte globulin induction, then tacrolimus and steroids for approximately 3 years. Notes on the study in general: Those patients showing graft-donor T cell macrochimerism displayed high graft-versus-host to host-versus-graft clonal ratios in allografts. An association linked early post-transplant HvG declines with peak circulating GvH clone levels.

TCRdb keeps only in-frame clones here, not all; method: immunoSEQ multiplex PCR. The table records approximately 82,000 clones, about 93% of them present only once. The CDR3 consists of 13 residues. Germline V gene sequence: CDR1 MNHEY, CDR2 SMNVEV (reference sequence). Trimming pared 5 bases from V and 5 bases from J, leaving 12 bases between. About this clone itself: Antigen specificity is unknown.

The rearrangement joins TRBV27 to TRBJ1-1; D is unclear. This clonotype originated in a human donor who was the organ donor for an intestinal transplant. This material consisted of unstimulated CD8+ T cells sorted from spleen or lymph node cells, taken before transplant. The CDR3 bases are TGTGCCAGCAGTCTGGGTGGGAGAACTGAAGCTTTCTTT. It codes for CASSLGGRTEAFF.